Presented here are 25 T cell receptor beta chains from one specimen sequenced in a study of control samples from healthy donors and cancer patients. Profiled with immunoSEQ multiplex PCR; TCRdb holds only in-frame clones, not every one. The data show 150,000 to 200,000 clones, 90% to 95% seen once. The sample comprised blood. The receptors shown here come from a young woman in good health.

DNA for the CDR3: TGTGCCAGTAGTAGACTAGCGGGCAGCTCCTACGAGCAGTACTTC. This codes for CASSRLAGSSYEQYF. The V gene is TRBV19, the J gene TRBJ2-7; the match to TRBD2 covers 10 bases. CDR1 and CDR2 (germline): LNHDA, SQIVND (reference sequence). This CDR3 comprises 15 residues. V lost 4 bases and J lost 0; bases outside the gene matches: 3. The full variable domain, rest sourced from reference TRBV19 and TRBJ2-7, is DGGITQSPKYLFRKEGQNVTLSCEQNLNHDAMYWYRQDPGQGLRLIYYSQIVNDFQKGDIAEGYSVSREKKESFPLTVTSAQKNPTAFYLCASSRLAGSSYEQYFGPGTRLTVT.

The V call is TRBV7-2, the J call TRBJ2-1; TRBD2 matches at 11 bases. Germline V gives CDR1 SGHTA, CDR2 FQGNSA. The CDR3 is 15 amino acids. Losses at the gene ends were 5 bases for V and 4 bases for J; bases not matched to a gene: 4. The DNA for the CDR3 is TGTGCCAGCAGCCTCCGACTAGCGGGGTACAATGAGCAGTTCTTC. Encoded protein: CASSLRLAGYNEQFF.

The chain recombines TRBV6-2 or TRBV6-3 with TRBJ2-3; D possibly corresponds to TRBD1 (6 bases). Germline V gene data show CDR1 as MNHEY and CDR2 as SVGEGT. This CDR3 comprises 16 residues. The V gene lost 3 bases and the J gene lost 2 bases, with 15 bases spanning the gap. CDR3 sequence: CASSYQDRPITDTQYF. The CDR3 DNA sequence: TGTGCCAGCAGTTATCAGGACAGACCGATCACAGATACGCAGTATTTT.

CDR3 residues: CASSKLSPENTEAFF. The CDR3 bases are TGTGCCAGTAGTAAACTCTCTCCGGAGAACACTGAAGCTTTCTTT. This chain links TRBV19 with TRBJ1-1, with D unclear. Germline loops: CDR1 LNHDA, CDR2 SQIVND (reference sequence). V was trimmed by 4 bases and J by 1 base, leaving 13 bases between them. CDR3 size: 15 residues.

DNA for the CDR3: TGTGCCAGCAGCCGGACTAGCGGGGGGGGCAATGAGCAGTTCTTC. This sequence encodes CASSRTSGGGNEQFF. The chain is built from TRBV11-1 and TRBJ2-1; the match to TRBD2 covers 15 bases. The length of the CDR3 is 15 residues. Germline assignment: CDR1 SGHAT and CDR2 FQDESV (reference sequence). With V trimmed by 5 bases and J by 6 bases, 2 bases remained unmatched. Together with reference TRBV11-1 and TRBJ2-1, the CDR3 gives the full variable domain: EAEVAQSPRYKITEKSQAVAFWCDPISGHATLYWYRQILGQGPELLVQFQDESVVDDSQLPKDRFSAERLKGVDSTLKIQPAELGDSAMYLCASSRTSGGGNEQFFGPGTRLTVL.

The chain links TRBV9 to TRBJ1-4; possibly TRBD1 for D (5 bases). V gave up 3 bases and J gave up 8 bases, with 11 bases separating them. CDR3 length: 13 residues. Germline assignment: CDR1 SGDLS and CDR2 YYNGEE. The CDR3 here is CASSGGSKEKLFF. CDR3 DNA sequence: TGTGCCAGCAGCGGGGGGAGTAAGGAAAAACTGTTTTTT.

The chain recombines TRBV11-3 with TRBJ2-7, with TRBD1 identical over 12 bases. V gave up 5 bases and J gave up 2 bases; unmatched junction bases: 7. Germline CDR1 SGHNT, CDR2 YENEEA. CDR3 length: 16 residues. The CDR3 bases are TGTGCCAGCAGCCGCTCCGGGACAGGGGGCGCCTACGAGCAGTACTTC. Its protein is CASSRSGTGGAYEQYF.

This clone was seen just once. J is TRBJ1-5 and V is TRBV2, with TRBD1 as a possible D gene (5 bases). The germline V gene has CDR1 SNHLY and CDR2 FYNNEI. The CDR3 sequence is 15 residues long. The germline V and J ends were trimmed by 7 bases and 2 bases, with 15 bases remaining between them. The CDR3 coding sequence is TGTGCCAGCAAACCGACAGCGGTGGGCAATCAGCCCCAGCATTTT. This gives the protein CASKPTAVGNQPQHF.

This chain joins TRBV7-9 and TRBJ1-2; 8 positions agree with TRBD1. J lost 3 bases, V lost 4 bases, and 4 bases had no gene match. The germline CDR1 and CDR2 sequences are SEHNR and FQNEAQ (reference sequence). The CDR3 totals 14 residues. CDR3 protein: CASSSRQGHYGYTF. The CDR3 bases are TGTGCCAGCAGCTCAAGACAGGGGCACTATGGCTACACCTTC.

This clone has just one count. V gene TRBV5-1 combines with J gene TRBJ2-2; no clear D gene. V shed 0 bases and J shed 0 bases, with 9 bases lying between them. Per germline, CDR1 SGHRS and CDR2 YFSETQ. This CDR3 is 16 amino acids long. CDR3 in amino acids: CASSLVAGPNTGELFF. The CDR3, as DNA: TGCGCCAGCAGCTTGGTCGCAGGCCCGAACACCGGGGAGCTGTTTTTT.

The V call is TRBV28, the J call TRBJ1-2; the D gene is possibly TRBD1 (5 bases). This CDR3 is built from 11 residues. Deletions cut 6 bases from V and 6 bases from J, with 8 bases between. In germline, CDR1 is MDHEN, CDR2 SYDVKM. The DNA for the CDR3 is TGTGCCAGCAGCCGACAGCATGGCTACACCTTC. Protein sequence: CASSRQHGYTF.

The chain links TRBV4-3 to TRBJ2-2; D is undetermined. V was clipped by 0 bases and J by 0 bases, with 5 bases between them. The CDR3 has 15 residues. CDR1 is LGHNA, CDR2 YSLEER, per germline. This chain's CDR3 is CASSQDRTNTGELFF. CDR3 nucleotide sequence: TGCGCCAGCAGCCAAGACAGGACGAACACCGGGGAGCTGTTTTTT.

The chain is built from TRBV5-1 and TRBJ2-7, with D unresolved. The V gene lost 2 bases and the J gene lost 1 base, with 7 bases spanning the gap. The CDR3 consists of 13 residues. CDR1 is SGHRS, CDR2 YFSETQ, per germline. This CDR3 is CASSFPDSYEQYF. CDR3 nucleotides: TGCGCCAGCAGCTTCCCGGATTCCTACGAGCAGTACTTC.

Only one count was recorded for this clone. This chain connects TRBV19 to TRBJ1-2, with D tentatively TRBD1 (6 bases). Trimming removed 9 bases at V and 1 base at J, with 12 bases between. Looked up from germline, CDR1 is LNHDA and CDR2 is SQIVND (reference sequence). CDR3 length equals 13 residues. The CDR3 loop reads CASRDTFNYGYTF. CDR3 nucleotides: TGTGCCAGCCGGGACACCTTTAACTATGGCTACACCTTC.

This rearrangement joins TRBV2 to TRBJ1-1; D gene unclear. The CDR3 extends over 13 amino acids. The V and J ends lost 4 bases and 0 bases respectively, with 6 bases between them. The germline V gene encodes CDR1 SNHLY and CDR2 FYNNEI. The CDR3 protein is CASSGYMNTEAFF. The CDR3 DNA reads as TGTGCCAGCAGTGGGTACATGAACACTGAAGCTTTCTTT.

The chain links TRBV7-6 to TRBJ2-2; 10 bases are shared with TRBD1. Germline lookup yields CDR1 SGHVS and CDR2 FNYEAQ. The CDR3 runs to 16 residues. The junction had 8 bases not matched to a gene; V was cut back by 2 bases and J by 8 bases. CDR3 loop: CASSLYGTGDQGELFF. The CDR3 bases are TGTGCCAGCAGCTTATATGGGACAGGGGATCAGGGGGAGCTGTTTTTT.

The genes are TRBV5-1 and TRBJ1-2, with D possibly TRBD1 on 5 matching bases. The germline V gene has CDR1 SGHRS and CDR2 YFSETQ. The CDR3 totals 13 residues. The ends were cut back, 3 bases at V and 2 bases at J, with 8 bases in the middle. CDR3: CASSWDGNYGYTF. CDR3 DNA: TGCGCCAGCAGCTGGGACGGAAACTATGGCTACACCTTC. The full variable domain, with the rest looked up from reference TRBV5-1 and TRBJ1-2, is KAGVTQTPRYLIKTRGQQVTLSCSPISGHRSVSWYQQTPGQGLQFLFEYFSETQRNKGNFPGRFSGRQFSNSRSEMNVSTLELGDSALYLCASSWDGNYGYTFGSGTRLTVV.

The CDR3 sequence: CASSYPRLGRDTQYF. In DNA form, the CDR3 reads TGTGCCAGCAGTTACCCCAGACTAGGGAGAGATACGCAGTATTTT. J is TRBJ2-3 and V is TRBV6-2 or TRBV6-3, with a possible D match to TRBD2 (6 bases). V was trimmed by 2 bases and J by 5 bases, leaving 14 bases between them. The CDR3 spans 15 residues. Germline-derived CDR1 and CDR2 are MNHEY and SVGEGT.

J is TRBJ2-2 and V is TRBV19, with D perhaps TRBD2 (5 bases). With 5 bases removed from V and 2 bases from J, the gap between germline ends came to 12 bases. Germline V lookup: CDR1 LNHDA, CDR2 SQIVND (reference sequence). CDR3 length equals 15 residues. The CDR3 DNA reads TGTGCCAGTAGTCCCCGGACGGGAAACACCGGGGAGCTGTTTTTT. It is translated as CASSPRTGNTGELFF.

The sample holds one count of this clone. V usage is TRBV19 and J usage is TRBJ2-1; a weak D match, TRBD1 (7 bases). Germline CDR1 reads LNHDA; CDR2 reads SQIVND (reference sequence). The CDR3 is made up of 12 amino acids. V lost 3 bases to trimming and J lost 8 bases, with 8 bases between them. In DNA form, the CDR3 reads TGTGCCAGTAGTATCAGGGGGGATGAGCAGTTCTTC. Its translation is CASSIRGDEQFF.

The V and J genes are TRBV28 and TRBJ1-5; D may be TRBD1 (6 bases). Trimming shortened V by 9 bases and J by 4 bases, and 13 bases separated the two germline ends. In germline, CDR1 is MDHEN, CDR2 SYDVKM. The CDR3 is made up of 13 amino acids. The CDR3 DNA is TGTGCCAGTAGACAGGTAGGGAATCAGCCCCAGCATTTT. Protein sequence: CASRQVGNQPQHF.

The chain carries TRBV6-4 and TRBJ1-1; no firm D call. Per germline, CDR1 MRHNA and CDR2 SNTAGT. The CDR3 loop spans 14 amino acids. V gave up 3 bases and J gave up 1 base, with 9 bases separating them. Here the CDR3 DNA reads TGTGCCAGCAGTGAACGGGGAGAGAACACTGAAGCTTTCTTT. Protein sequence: CASSERGENTEAFF.

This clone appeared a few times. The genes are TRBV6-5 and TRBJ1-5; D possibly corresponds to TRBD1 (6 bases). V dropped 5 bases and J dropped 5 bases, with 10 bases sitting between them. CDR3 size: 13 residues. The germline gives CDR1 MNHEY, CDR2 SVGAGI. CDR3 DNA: TGTGCCAGCAGTCCTCAGGGGCATCAGCCCCAGCATTTT. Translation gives CASSPQGHQPQHF.

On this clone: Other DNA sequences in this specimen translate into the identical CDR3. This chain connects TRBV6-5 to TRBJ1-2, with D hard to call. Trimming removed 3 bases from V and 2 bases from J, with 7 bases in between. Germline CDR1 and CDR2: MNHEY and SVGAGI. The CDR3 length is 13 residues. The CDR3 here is CASSYDGNYGYTF. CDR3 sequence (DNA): TGTGCCAGCAGTTATGACGGGAACTATGGCTACACCTTC.

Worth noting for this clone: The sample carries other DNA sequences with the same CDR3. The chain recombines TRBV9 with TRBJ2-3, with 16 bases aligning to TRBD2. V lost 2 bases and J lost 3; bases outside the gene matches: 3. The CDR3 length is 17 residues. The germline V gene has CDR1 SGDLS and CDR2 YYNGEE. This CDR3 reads CASSVGLAGGPTDTQYF. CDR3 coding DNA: TGTGCCAGCAGCGTGGGACTAGCGGGGGGGCCGACAGATACGCAGTATTTT.